The present T cell receptor (beta chain) was sequenced within a study of cytomegalovirus exposure and HLA in healthy donors. Study-wide results and limits: In the roughly 130 validation repertoires, a later analysis found that first-cohort TCR clusters tended to co-occur. The listing of 150 to 200 TCR beta chains classed them as cytomegalovirus-associated.

Profiling relied on immunoSEQ multiplex PCR, and the TCRdb table lists in-frame clones only, not all of them. The sample yields around 190,000 clones, about 81% seen once. Of note for this clone: Antigen: not known.

Separation from the roughly 700-subject first cohort characterized the approximately 130-subject validation cohort, to which the donors belonged. The germline V gene encodes CDR1 GTSNPN and CDR2 SVGIG (reference sequence). The V and J ends lost 4 bases and 8 bases respectively, with 11 bases between them. The CDR3 runs to 12 residues. Sequencing was carried out using PBMCs. This receptor was obtained from a woman younger than 45 in good health and CMV-seronegative. This chain uses TRBV30 with TRBJ1-4, with D unclear. For the CDR3, the DNA is TGTGCCTGGAAACCCAATCGGGAAAAACTGTTTTTT. As protein: CAWKPNREKLFF.